This TCR beta chain was recorded in a study of T-cell reconstitution after alpha-beta-depleted transplantation in children. The J segment lost 5 bases and the V segment lost 5 bases, leaving 6 bases of the junction unmatched. The CDR3 runs 13 residues. From germline, CDR1 is GTSNPN and CDR2 SVGIG (reference sequence). This clonotype came up a few times. For TCRbeta, the library was prepared with unique molecular identifiers. TCRdb passed the PCR reads through MiXCR, listing each CDR3 protein once. The table records about 500,000 distinct CDR3 sequences, around a third of them present only once. This specimen consisted of PBMCs from the stem cell graft donor, obtained from the stem cell graft. The V call is TRBV30, the J call TRBJ2-1, with 7 nucleotides matching TRBD2. The receptor's source is a human donor who donated a stem cell graft to a child with aplastic anemia. The CDR3 DNA sequence: TGTGCCTGGGGGAGGGCCGGGAACAATGAGCAGTTCTTC. Its protein is CAWGRAGNNEQFF.